The entry below describes one T cell receptor (beta chain). Its cognate antigen is unknown. This entry is derived from a study of OX40 agonist ivuxolimab in advanced cancers. Study results and limitations: Among T cells, CD8+ cells averaged more expanded clones than CD4+ cells.

The CDR3 is 16 amino acids. Germline-derived CDR1 and CDR2 are SGHTS and YDEGEE. Trimming took off 4 bases at V and 0 bases at J, with 14 bases between the two ends. The table came from immunoSEQ multiplex PCR; TCRdb's copy has only in-frame clones and leaves some out. The sample includes some 97,000 clones, approximately 90% seen only once; the top ten take approximately 0.55%. This clonotype was sampled from an adult with an advanced solid tumor such as melanoma, head and neck, liver or kidney cancer. The specimen was CD4+ or CD8+ T cells sorted from blood, collected in a trial of the OX40 agonist ivuxolimab. The chain carries TRBV5-8 and TRBJ2-1, with D perhaps matching TRBD2 (5 bases). The CDR3 DNA reads TGTGCCAGCAGCCCCCGATCGGGGTCCTCCTACAATGAGCAGTTCTTC. This translates into CASSPRSGSSYNEQFF.